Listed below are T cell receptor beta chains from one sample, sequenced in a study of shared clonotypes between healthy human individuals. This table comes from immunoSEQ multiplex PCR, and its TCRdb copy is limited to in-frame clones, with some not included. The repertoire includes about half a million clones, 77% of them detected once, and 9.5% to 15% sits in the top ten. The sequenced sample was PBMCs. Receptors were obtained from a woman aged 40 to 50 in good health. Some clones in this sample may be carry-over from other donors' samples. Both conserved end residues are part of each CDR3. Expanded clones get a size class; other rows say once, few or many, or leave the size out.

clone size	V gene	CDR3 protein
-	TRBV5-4	CASSLASWGSYNEQFF
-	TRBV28	CASSLGGVPSNQPQHF
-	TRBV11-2	CASSIGTNQETQYF
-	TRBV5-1	CASSLGGQGFRSLSYEQYF
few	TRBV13	CASSLGLARIGEETQYF
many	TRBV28	CASRNGVTQYF
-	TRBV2	CASSTGTLEQYF
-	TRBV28	CASSLMGGVNTEAFF
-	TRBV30	CAWRDKGRETQYF
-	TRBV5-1	CASSLEGQDYGYTF
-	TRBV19	CASTLGQGRSGNTIYF
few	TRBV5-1	CASSLMGTGSETQYF
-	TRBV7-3	CASSQGQITDTQYF
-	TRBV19	CASTSTGRGYGYTF
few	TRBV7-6	CASSFQAGGNQPQHF
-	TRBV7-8	CASSLGLNYNEQFF
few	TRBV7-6	CASSLFPSGSTDTQYF
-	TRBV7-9	CASSLVSFNGQFF
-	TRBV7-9	CASSFPQKTSILETQYF
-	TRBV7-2	CASSFIGYEQYF
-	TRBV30	CAWSALAGYTDTQYF
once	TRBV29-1	CSVDRPIGTDTQYF
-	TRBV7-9	CASSYRQGRSANYGYTF
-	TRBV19	CASRESQGGVNTEAFF
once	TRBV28	CASSLGQAQGEQYF
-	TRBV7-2	CASSFIPLAGVSYEQYF
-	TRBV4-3	CASSQVVGSLSYNEQFF
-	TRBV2	CASSESPGLAGRDEQFF
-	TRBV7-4	CASSLSGGPGGELFF
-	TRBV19	CASSIGQGLSNQPQHF
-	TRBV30	CAWSGGAGGPGTGELFF
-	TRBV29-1	CSAARDRGSYGYTF
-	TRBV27	CASRDYNEQFF
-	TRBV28	CASSLVSQYGYTF
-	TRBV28	CASSSVSGRADDTQYF
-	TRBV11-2	CASTPGQAGANEKLFF
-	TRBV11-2	CASSLFGTRTGELFF
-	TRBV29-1	CSVEWVTSGRPLNEQFF
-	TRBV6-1	CASRPDRPYGYTF
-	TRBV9	CASSVGAGSYEQYF
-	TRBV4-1	CASSQEVGGPDYEQYF
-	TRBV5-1	CASRDGRTGSTDTQYF
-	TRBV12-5	CASVPSTGDTQYF
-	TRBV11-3	CASSFYRGLDTEAFF
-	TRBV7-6	CASTSEGWGNTIYF
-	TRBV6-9	CASVAGGLGNEQFF
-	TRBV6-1	CASGPGRSRGTEAFF
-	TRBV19	CASSIQRDSEAFF
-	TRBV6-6	CASRQPQEYEQYF
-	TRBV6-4	CASSVPEFQETQYF
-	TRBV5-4	CASSPGQGAYNEQFF
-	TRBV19	CASSIRVPGELFF
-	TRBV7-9	CAISPFGLITDTQYF
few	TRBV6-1	CASSELTGGVDEQFF
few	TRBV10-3	CAISFTSGNKYEQYF